The source of this T cell receptor (beta chain) is a study of T-cell reconstitution after alpha-beta-depleted transplantation in children. There are many counts of this clonotype. Its antigen is unidentified. Unique molecular identifiers featured in how the TCRbeta library was prepared. A single record per CDR3 protein comes from TCRdb applying MiXCR to the PCR reads. The data show around 300,000 distinct CDR3 sequences, less than 9.5% seen once. Study-level findings and limits: Recipient T cells and thymic progenitors that survived gave rise to the high TCRbeta diversity observed at day 60 in some patients. Reportedly, roughly two months post-transplant, alpha-beta T cells arose from several hundred expanded graft clones. The authors attributed T-cell counts and diversity one year after transplant mostly to newly produced T cells.

The germline V and J ends were trimmed by 5 bases and 0 bases, with 14 bases remaining between them. The CDR3 totals 16 residues. Material: peripheral blood, obtained 360 days after TCRalphabeta/CD19-depleted stem cell transplant. This sequence was found in a female patient aged 2-9 years who had a stem cell transplant for Fanconi anemia, so the T cells may come from the graft donor. The chain links TRBV12-3 or TRBV12-4 to TRBJ1-3, with D perhaps matching TRBD1 (6 bases). The CDR3 DNA sequence: TGTGCCAGCAGTCACACAGGGAGCCTCTCTGGAAACACCATATATTTT. This gives the protein CASSHTGSLSGNTIYF.